Following are 29 T cell receptor beta chains from one sample sequenced in a study of cytomegalovirus exposure and HLA in healthy donors (dated by TCRdb to about 2017). The library was prepared using the immunoSEQ multiplex PCR assay. TCRdb took this table from immuneACCESS and kept in-frame rearrangements with V and J called. Such tables lack part of the clones; where checked against another copy, unresolved V genes explain under half of the gap, and the rest is unexplained. In this sample the table shows 100,000 to 150,000 clones, about 96% of which occur a single time. The ten largest clones take up less than 2% of the sample. Sequences were obtained from PBMCs. These receptors were taken from a man younger than 35 in good health and CMV-seronegative.

The gene calls are TRBV7-2 and TRBJ1-4; D gene ambiguous. The CDR3 has 16 amino acids. V lost 5 bases and J 0 bases, leaving 13 bases between the germline ends. CDR1 and CDR2 (germline): SGHTA, FQGNSA. The CDR3 DNA reads TGTGCCAGCAGCGTAGAGGCCGGAGCAACTAATGAAAAACTGTTTTTT. Its protein product is CASSVEAGATNEKLFF. The variable domain in full, with the rest retrieved from reference TRBV7-2 and TRBJ1-4, is GAGVSQSPSNKVTEKGKDVELRCDPISGHTALYWYRQSLGQGLEFLIYFQGNSAPDKSGLPSDRFSAERTGGSVSTLTIQRTQQEDSAVYLCASSVEAGATNEKLFFGSGTQLSVL.

This chain joins TRBV9 and TRBJ2-1; 9 bases match TRBD2. CDR1 and CDR2 from the germline V gene are SGDLS and YYNGEE. The CDR3 contains 17 residues. With V trimmed by 3 bases and J by 4 bases, 11 bases remained unmatched. CDR3 nucleotide sequence: TGTGCCAGCAGCGCGGAGACTAGCGGCACAACATACAATGAGCAGTTCTTC. This encodes CASSAETSGTTYNEQFF.

The chain is built from TRBV10-2 and TRBJ1-2; unclear D gene. Between the trimmed V and J ends, which lost 0 bases and 4 bases, there was a span of 9 bases. CDR1 WSHSY and CDR2 SAAADI come from the germline V gene. The CDR3 is made up of 14 amino acids. CDR3 amino acids: CASSESGRTYGYTF. CDR3 DNA sequence: TGCGCCAGCAGTGAGTCGGGCAGAACCTATGGCTACACCTTC.

This clone was recorded once. The rearrangement links TRBV28 to TRBJ2-7; no clear D gene. This CDR3 contains 13 residues. Looked up from germline, CDR1 is MDHEN and CDR2 is SYDVKM. Trimming pared 6 bases from V and 5 bases from J, leaving 14 bases between. CDR3 sequence: CASSAPATHEQYF. The DNA for the CDR3 is TGTGCCAGCAGCGCCCCCGCTACCCACGAGCAGTACTTC.

The chain has TRBV13 and TRBJ2-7; TRBD1 matches 10 bases. This CDR3 comprises 13 residues. Trimming took 5 bases from V and 3 from J; bases not matched to a gene: 1. CDR1 and CDR2 (germline): PRHDT, FYEKMQ (reference sequence). The CDR3 spells CASSGDRGYEQYF. In DNA, the CDR3 is TGTGCCAGCAGCGGGGACAGGGGCTACGAGCAGTACTTC.

CDR3 nucleotides: TGTGCCAGCAGCCCCAGACAACAGAGTAACTACAATGAGCAGTTCTTC. Protein product: CASSPRQQSNYNEQFF. The chain employs TRBV11-2 and TRBJ2-1; D not certain. There are 16 residues in the CDR3. The V gene's germline CDR1 is SGHAT and CDR2 FQNNGV. V lost 5 bases and J 3 bases, leaving 17 bases between the germline ends.

The rearrangement joins TRBV30 to TRBJ1-5; a weak D match, TRBD1 (6 bases). Trimming shortened V by 5 bases and J by 2 bases, and 10 bases separated the two germline ends. CDR3 size: 13 residues. Germline CDR1 GTSNPN, CDR2 SVGIG (reference sequence). CDR3 DNA: TGTGCCTGGGGACAGTCTGGCAATCAGCCCCAGCATTTT. It codes for CAWGQSGNQPQHF.

This chain connects TRBV29-1 to TRBJ1-4; TRBD1 might be the D (5 bases). Trimming shortened V by 6 bases and J by 4 bases, and 12 bases separated the two germline ends. CDR1 and CDR2 (germline): SQVTM, ANQGSEA. The CDR3 is 13 residues long. The CDR3 DNA sequence: TGCAGCGTCAACACAGGCCTTAATGAAAAACTGTTTTTT. Its translation is CSVNTGLNEKLFF.

The V call is TRBV7-2, the J call TRBJ2-1, with TRBD2 matching 9 bases. This CDR3 region has 14 residues. The germline V gene has CDR1 SGHTA and CDR2 FQGNSA. V lost 7 bases to trimming and J lost 4 bases; unmatched junction nucleotides: 5. The CDR3 loop reads CASNLAGMYNEQFF. CDR3 bases: TGTGCCAGCAATCTAGCGGGGATGTACAATGAGCAGTTCTTC.

This chain uses TRBV29-1 with TRBJ2-2; D is perhaps TRBD1 (6 bases). Trimming removed 6 bases at V and 0 bases at J, with 17 bases between. CDR1 is SQVTM and CDR2 is ANQGSEA in the germline V gene. CDR3 length equals 16 residues. The CDR3 here is CSVYSGQLTNTGELFF. The CDR3 DNA is TGCAGCGTATATTCTGGACAGCTCACGAACACCGGGGAGCTGTTTTTT.

The gene calls are TRBV7-9 and TRBJ2-7, with D uncertain. In germline, CDR1 is SEHNR, CDR2 FQNEAQ (reference sequence). This CDR3 spans 11 amino acids. With 5 bases removed from V and 1 base from J, the gap between germline ends came to 3 bases. The CDR3 nucleotides read TGTGCCAGCAGCCCTTCCTACGAGCAGTACTTC. It translates to CASSPSYEQYF. The whole variable domain, filled in from reference TRBV7-9 and TRBJ2-7, reads DTGVSQNPRHKITKRGQNVTFRCDPISEHNRLYWYRQTLGQGPEFLTYFQNEAQLEKSRLLSDRFSAERPKGSFSTLEIQRTEQGDSAMYLCASSPSYEQYFGPGTRLTVT.

V gene TRBV6-5 combines with J gene TRBJ2-1; 8 bases are a match to TRBD2. CDR1 and CDR2 from the germline V gene are MNHEY and SVGAGI. The ends lost 2 bases at V and 8 bases at J; junction bases unmatched: 5. This CDR3 spans 14 amino acids. As DNA, the CDR3 is TGTGCCAGCAGTTACGGCGGGAGGAAGTATGAGCAGTTCTTC. Translation: CASSYGGRKYEQFF.

The rearrangement links TRBV11-3 to TRBJ1-4; D is perhaps TRBD1 (6 bases). Germline CDR1 SGHNT, CDR2 YENEEA. This CDR3 is built from 19 residues. V was shortened by 3 bases and J by 0 bases, with 20 bases between the two germline ends. The CDR3 nucleotides read TGTGCCAGCAGCTTTGGACAGCGAGAGCCGAGCCCAACTAATGAAAAACTGTTTTTT. Its translation: CASSFGQREPSPTNEKLFF.

The gene calls are TRBV6-5 and TRBJ1-1; TRBD1 might be the D (5 bases). V was shortened by 6 bases and J by 5 bases, with 19 bases between the two germline ends. The CDR3 totals 15 residues. Germline assignment: CDR1 MNHEY and CDR2 SVGAGI. As DNA, the CDR3 is TGTGCCAGCAGCCACGACAGTTCGGAATGGACTGAAGCTTTCTTT. It specifies CASSHDSSEWTEAFF.

This chain joins TRBV27 and TRBJ2-3, with D possibly matching TRBD2 (5 bases). The CDR3 length is 13 residues. V shed 8 bases and J shed 1 base, with 10 bases lying between them. Germline V gene sequence: CDR1 MNHEY, CDR2 SMNVEV (reference sequence). The CDR3 DNA reads as TGTGCCAGCGGGAGACGGGGCACAGATACGCAGTATTTT. Its translation is CASGRRGTDTQYF.

The chain couples TRBV27 to TRBJ2-2; 10 bases align to TRBD2. Germline CDR1 MNHEY, CDR2 SMNVEV (reference sequence). This CDR3 contains 17 residues. V was clipped by 2 bases and J by 2 bases; unmatched bases: 5. The CDR3, as DNA: TGTGCCAGCAGTTTACTAGCGGGAGATGGAAACACCGGGGAGCTGTTTTTT. It is translated as CASSLLAGDGNTGELFF.

This chain joins TRBV30 and TRBJ2-1; possibly TRBD2 for D (7 bases). This CDR3 has 15 amino acids. Trimming shortened V by 3 bases and J by 4 bases, and 16 bases separated the two germline ends. From germline, CDR1 is GTSNPN and CDR2 SVGIG (reference sequence). As DNA, the CDR3 is TGTGCCTGGAGCGGGGGCGGGAGCGAGTACAATGAGCAGTTCTTC. Translating gives CAWSGGGSEYNEQFF.

The table lists this clone with a count of one. The V and J genes are TRBV27 and TRBJ2-7; 10 nucleotides match TRBD1. The germline V gene encodes CDR1 MNHEY and CDR2 SMNVEV (reference sequence). This CDR3 comprises 14 residues. With V trimmed by 5 bases and J by 3 bases, 4 bases remained unmatched. The CDR3 coding sequence is TGTGCCAGCAGTGGATGGACAGGGGGCTACGAGCAGTACTTC. It is translated as CASSGWTGGYEQYF.

This chain joins TRBV5-8 and TRBJ1-6; the D is unclear. Looked up from germline, CDR1 is SGHTS and CDR2 is YDEGEE. The CDR3 runs to 13 residues. Trimming pared 0 bases from V and 7 bases from J, leaving 5 bases between. CDR3 protein: CASSLDGNSPLHF. CDR3 DNA: TGTGCCAGCAGCTTGGACGGGAATTCACCCCTCCACTTT. Combining the CDR3 with reference TRBV5-8 and TRBJ1-6 gives the whole variable domain EAGVTQSPTHLIKTRGQQATLRCSPISGHTSVYWYQQALGLGLQFLLWYDEGEERNRGNFPPRFSGRQFPNYSSELNVNALELEDSALYLCASSLDGNSPLHFGNGTRLTVT.

V gene TRBV28 combines with J gene TRBJ1-5; 9 bases fit TRBD1. V lost 8 bases and J lost 5; bases outside the gene matches: 13. This CDR3 spans 16 amino acids. Germline V CDR1 and CDR2: MDHEN, SYDVKM. The CDR3 protein is CASSVIPGQGDQPQHF. CDR3 nucleotides: TGTGCCAGCTCTGTAATCCCGGGACAGGGAGATCAGCCCCAGCATTTT.

Written as DNA, the CDR3 is TGCGCCAGCAGCTCGACGGGACTAGCGGGAGGGAGATACAATGAGCAGTTCTTC. This codes for CASSSTGLAGGRYNEQFF. The chain couples TRBV5-1 to TRBJ2-1; 16 bases fit TRBD2. The germline V gene encodes CDR1 SGHRS and CDR2 YFSETQ. J lost 4 bases, V lost 3 bases, and 7 bases had no gene match. The CDR3 is made up of 18 amino acids.

This chain joins TRBV15 and TRBJ2-3, with 10 bases fitting TRBD1. Trimming cost V 1 base and J 2 bases; bases outside gene matches: 3. Germline-derived CDR1 and CDR2 are LNHNV and YYDKDF (reference sequence). The CDR3 spans 16 residues. CDR3: CATSRGDRGDTDTQYF. CDR3 in DNA: TGTGCCACCAGCAGAGGGGACAGGGGCGACACAGATACGCAGTATTTT.

The chain carries TRBV6-5 and TRBJ2-5; possible D gene TRBD2, 5 bases. Per germline, CDR1 MNHEY and CDR2 SVGAGI. This CDR3 is 13 amino acids long. Trimming took off 4 bases at V and 5 bases at J, with 11 bases between the two ends. CDR3 amino acids: CASSFTREETQYF. CDR3 bases: TGTGCCAGCAGTTTTACTAGAGAGGAGACCCAGTACTTC.

Concerning this clone: Other DNA sequences from this sample encode an identical CDR3 as well. The chain recombines TRBV29-1 with TRBJ2-1; 11 bases line up with TRBD2. Germline V gene lookup returns CDR1 SQVTM and CDR2 ANQGSEA. The length of the CDR3 is 13 residues. V lost 6 bases, J lost 3 bases, and 1 base stayed unmatched. This CDR3 reads CSVGLAGYNEQFF. CDR3 bases: TGCAGCGTAGGACTAGCGGGCTACAATGAGCAGTTCTTC.

This clone was seen just once. The rearrangement links TRBV4-3 to TRBJ2-2; TRBD1 matches 10 bases. V lost 3 bases, J lost 6 bases, and 1 base stayed unmatched. The CDR3 runs 14 residues. The V gene's germline CDR1 is LGHNA and CDR2 YSLEER. The CDR3 DNA reads as TGCGCCAGCAGCCACGGGACAGGGGCCGGGGAGCTGTTTTTT. It translates to CASSHGTGAGELFF.

The V call is TRBV7-9, the J call TRBJ1-1; 7 positions agree with TRBD1. CDR3 length: 13 amino acids. Losses at the gene ends were 5 bases for V and 2 bases for J; bases not matched to a gene: 2. Per the germline V gene, CDR1 is SEHNR and CDR2 is FQNEAQ (reference sequence). The CDR3 sequence is CASSRQGNTEAFF. CDR3 nucleotides: TGTGCCAGCAGCCGACAGGGAAACACTGAAGCTTTCTTT.

CDR3 coding DNA: TGTGCCAGCCACTTAGCGGGTCTAGCGGGAGGTCCCACAGATACGCAGTATTTT. This translates into CASHLAGLAGGPTDTQYF. The gene calls are TRBV11-2 and TRBJ2-3, with 11 bases aligning to TRBD2. The CDR3 covers 18 residues. Per germline, CDR1 SGHAT and CDR2 FQNNGV. The trim removed 8 bases at V and 2 bases at J, leaving 15 bases unmatched.

The table lists this clone with a count of one. The V gene is TRBV6-1, the J gene TRBJ2-2; 7 bases map to TRBD2. The germline V gene encodes CDR1 MNHNS and CDR2 SASEGT. CDR3 length: 16 amino acids. The V gene end was trimmed by 3 bases and the J gene end by 5 bases; junction bases not matched to a gene: 9. The CDR3 is CASSDFGQGGTGELFF. The CDR3 DNA follows: TGTGCCAGCAGTGATTTTGGGCAGGGAGGGACCGGGGAGCTGTTTTTT.

The chain uses TRBV18 and TRBJ1-1; D unclear. CDR3 length equals 13 residues. CDR1 and CDR2 from the germline V gene are KGHSH and LQKENI. V was shortened by 4 bases and J by 3 bases, with 9 bases between the two germline ends. The chain's CDR3 is CASSHGEDTEAFF. The CDR3 DNA follows: TGTGCCAGCTCACATGGGGAGGACACTGAAGCTTTCTTT. The whole variable domain, filled in from reference TRBV18 and TRBJ1-1, reads NAGVMQNPRHLVRRRGQEARLRCSPMKGHSHVYWYRQLPEEGLKFMVYLQKENIIDESGMPKERFSAEFPKEGPSILRIQQVVRGDSAAYFCASSHGEDTEAFFGQGTRLTVV.